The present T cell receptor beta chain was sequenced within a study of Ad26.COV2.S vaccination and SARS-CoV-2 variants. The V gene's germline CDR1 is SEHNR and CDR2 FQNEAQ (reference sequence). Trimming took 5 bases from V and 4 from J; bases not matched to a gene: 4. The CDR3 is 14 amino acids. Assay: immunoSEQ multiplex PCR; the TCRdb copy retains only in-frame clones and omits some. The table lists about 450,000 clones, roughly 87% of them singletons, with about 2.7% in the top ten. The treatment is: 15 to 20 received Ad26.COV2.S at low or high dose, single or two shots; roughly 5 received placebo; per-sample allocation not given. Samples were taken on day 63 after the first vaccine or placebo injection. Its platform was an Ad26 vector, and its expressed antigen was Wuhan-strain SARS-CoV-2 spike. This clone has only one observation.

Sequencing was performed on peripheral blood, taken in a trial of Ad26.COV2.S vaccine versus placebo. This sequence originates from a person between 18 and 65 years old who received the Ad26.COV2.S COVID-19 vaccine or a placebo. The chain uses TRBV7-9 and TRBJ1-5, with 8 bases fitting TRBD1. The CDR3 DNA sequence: TGTGCCAGCAGCCGGGGACAGGTTAATCAGCCCCAGCATTTT. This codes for CASSRGQVNQPQHF.